This TCR beta chain was observed in a study of patients and donors after allogeneic stem cell transplantation. The CDR3 extends over 14 amino acids. V was shortened by 3 bases and J by 6 bases, with 16 bases between the two germline ends. The V gene's germline CDR1 is SGDLS and CDR2 YYNGEE. TCRdb re-derived calls from the RT-PCR reads in MiXCR, one entry per CDR3 protein. The sample lists about a million distinct CDR3 sequences, over 15% occurring once. This clonotype was seen a few times. The gene calls are TRBV9 and TRBJ2-7, with D perhaps being TRBD1 or TRBD2 (5 bases each). The sample was blood, either unsorted or a sorted T cell fraction (not recorded which). The origin of this receptor is a human donor who was either an allogeneic HSCT recipient or a stem cell or donor lymphocyte infusion donor (not recorded which). It is not recorded whose cells these are; they may come from a transplant donor. The CDR3 sequence is CASSAYSGTIEQYF. The DNA of the CDR3 is TGTGCCAGCAGCGCTTATTCCGGGACCATCGAGCAGTACTTC.